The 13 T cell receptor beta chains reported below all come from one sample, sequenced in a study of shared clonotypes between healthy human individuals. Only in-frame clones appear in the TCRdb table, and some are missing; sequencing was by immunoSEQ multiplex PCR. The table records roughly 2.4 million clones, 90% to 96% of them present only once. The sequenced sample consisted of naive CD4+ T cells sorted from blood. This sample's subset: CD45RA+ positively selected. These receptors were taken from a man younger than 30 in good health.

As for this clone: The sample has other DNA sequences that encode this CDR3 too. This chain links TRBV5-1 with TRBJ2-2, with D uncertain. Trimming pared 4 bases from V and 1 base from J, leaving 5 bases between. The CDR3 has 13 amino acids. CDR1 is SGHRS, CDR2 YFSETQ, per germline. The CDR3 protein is CASSPGNTGELFF. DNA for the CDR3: TGCGCCAGCAGCCCGGGGAACACCGGGGAGCTGTTTTTT.

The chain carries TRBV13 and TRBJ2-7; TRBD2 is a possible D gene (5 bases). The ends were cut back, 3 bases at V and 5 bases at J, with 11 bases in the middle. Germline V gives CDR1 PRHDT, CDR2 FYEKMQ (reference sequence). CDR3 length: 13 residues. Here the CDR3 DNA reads TGTGCCAGCAGCTTGAGGGCGGTCGACGAGCAGTACTTC. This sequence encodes CASSLRAVDEQYF. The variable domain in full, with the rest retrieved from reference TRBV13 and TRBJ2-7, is AAGVIQSPRHLIKEKRETATLKCYPIPRHDTVYWYQQGPGQDPQFLISFYEKMQSDKGSIPDRFSAQQFSDYHSELNMSSLELGDSALYFCASSLRAVDEQYFGPGTRLTVT.

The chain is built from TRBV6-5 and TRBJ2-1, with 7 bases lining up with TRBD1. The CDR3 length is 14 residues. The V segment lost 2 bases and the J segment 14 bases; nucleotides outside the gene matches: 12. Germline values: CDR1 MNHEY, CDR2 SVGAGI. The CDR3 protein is CASSYNGQANTKFF. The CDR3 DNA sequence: TGTGCCAGCAGTTACAATGGACAGGCCAATACCAAGTTCTTC.

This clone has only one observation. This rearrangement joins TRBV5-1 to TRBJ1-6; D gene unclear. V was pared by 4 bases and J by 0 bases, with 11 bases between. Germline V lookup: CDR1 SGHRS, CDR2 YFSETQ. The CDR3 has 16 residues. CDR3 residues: CASSPKESSYNSPLHF. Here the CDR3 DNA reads TGCGCCAGCAGCCCCAAGGAAAGCTCCTATAATTCACCCCTCCACTTT. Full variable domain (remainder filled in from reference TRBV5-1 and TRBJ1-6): KAGVTQTPRYLIKTRGQQVTLSCSPISGHRSVSWYQQTPGQGLQFLFEYFSETQRNKGNFPGRFSGRQFSNSRSEMNVSTLELGDSALYLCASSPKESSYNSPLHFGNGTRLTVT.

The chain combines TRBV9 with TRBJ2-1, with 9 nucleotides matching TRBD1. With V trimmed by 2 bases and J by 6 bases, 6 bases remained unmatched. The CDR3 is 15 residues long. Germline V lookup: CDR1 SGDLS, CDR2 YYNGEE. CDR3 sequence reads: CASSVGTGSANEQFF. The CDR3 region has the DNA TGTGCCAGCAGCGTCGGGACAGGGAGTGCCAATGAGCAGTTCTTC.

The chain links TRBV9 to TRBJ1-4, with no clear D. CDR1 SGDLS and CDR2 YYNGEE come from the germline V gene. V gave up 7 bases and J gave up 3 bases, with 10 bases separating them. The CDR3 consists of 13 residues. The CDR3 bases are TGTGCCAGCCAAATGGGTCCTAATGAAAAACTGTTTTTT. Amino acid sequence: CASQMGPNEKLFF.

CDR3 residues: CASSLVPGTGSQETQYF. The CDR3 DNA follows: TGCGCCAGCAGCTTGGTTCCCGGGACAGGGAGCCAAGAGACCCAGTACTTC. V is TRBV5-1 and J is TRBJ2-5, with 9 bases that match TRBD1. The trim removed 0 bases at V and 1 base at J, leaving 7 bases unmatched. The CDR3 length is 17 residues. Per germline, CDR1 SGHRS and CDR2 YFSETQ.

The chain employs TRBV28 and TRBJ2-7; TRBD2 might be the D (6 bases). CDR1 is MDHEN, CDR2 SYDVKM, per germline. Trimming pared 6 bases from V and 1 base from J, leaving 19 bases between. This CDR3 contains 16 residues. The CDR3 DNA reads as TGTGCCAGCAGCAAGAGGACCTTAGCGGCATCCTACGAGCAGTACTTC. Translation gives CASSKRTLAASYEQYF.

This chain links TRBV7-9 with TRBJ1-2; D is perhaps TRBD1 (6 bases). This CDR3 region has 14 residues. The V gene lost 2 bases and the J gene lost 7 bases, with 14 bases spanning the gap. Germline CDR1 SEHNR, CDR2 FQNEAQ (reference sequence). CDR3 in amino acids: CASSLISQGGGYTF. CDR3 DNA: TGTGCCAGCAGCTTAATATCACAGGGAGGTGGCTACACCTTC.

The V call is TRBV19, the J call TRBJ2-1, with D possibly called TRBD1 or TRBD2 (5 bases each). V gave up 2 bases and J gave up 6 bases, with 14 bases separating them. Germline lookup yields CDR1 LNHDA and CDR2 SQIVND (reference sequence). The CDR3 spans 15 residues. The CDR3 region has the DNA TGTGCCAGTAGTATACAGGGAACTAGTCGCAATGAGCAGTTCTTC. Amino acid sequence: CASSIQGTSRNEQFF.

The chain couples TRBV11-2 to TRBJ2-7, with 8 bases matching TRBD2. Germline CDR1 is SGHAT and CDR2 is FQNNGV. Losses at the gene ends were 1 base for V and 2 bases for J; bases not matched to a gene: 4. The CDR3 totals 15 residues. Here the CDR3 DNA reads TGTGCCAGCAGCTTAGGAGTAGCGGGACCCTACGAGCAGTACTTC. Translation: CASSLGVAGPYEQYF.

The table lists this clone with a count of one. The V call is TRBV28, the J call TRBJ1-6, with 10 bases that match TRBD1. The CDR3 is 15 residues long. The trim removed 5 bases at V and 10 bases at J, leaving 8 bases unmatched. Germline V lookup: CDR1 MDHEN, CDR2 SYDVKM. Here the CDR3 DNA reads TGTGCCAGCAGTGACAGGGGGCGAGGTTGGTCACCCCTCCACTTT. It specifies CASSDRGRGWSPLHF. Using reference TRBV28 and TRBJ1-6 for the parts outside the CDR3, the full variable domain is DVKVTQSSRYLVKRTGEKVFLECVQDMDHENMFWYRQDPGLGLRLIYFSYDVKMKEKGDIPEGYSVSREKKERFSLILESASTNQTSMYLCASSDRGRGWSPLHFGNGTRLTVT.

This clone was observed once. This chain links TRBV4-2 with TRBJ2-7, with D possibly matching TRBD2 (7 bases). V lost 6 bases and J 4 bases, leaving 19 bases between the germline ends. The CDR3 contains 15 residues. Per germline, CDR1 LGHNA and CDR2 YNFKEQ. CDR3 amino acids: CASSSEGGPGYEQYF. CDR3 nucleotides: TGTGCCAGCAGTTCGGAGGGGGGGCCGGGGTACGAGCAGTACTTC.